The source of this TCR beta chain is a study of blood T cells in healthy people across ages (dated by TCRdb to between 2014 and 2017). With respect to the entire study: In model experiments, template switching captured about one uniquely barcoded TCR beta cDNA molecule for every two T cells. To track age-related changes in TCR beta repertoire diversity, the study relied on deep sequencing normalized with unique cDNA molecular identifiers. Four age groups were formed from the donors: young (average approximately 15 years), middle-aged (around 39), aged (about 62) and long-lived (more than 75). To avoid experimental bias, donors of different ages were distributed randomly across sequencing lanes. Two additional independent replicas of 1 million unique cDNA reads from the same blood draw were analyzed for two donors (one aged 18 to 30 and one aged 80 or older).

Its CDR3 holds 16 amino acids, cysteine through phenylalanine. Only the CDR3 region is kept as DNA, spanning 48 bases read in frame from base 1. V sheds 3 bases and J sheds 1 base, leaving 16 bases between their ends. Reading the germline V gene gives CDR1 ENHRY and CDR2 SYGVKD. Donors were under 40 systemically healthy Caucasian individuals from Russia aged about 6 to 100 years. Approximately 9.3 milliliters of peripheral blood were drawn from each donor into EDTA-treated Vacutainer tubes. Ficoll-Paque density-gradient centrifugation was used to isolate PBMCs, with at least 6.5 million per sample. Total RNA was extracted from PBMCs with Trizol reagent, with at least 5 micrograms obtained per sample. For every donor, an aliquot of PBMCs went through flow cytometry to measure the percentages of naive CD45RAhigh/CD27high T cells. About this clonotype itself: Its antigen is currently not known. No per-base quality is available; no much larger clone lies one base away.

Receptor libraries were prepared by 5' RACE. Data came from an Illumina HiSeq 2500. A second PCR of roughly 7 to 11 cycles was performed with a sample-barcoded 5' primer and a J-beta primer mix. Each TCR beta cDNA molecule received a unique molecular identifier from a template-switch 5' adaptor carrying 12 random nucleotides. At least 2.5 million CDR3-containing paired-end reads were obtained from each sample. All of the RNA was converted into first-strand cDNA using the Mint cDNA synthesis kit, with a TRBC-specific oligonucleotide serving as the primer. All cDNA was treated with uracil-DNA glycosylase and then went through a first 18-cycle PCR with the universal primers M1SS and BC2_uni_R. The paper's data handling went like this. Normalization of each sample was performed by random selection of 1 million high-quality reads, each carrying a distinct molecular identifier. Instead of being binned into consensus sequences, reads that shared molecular identifiers were thrown out. CDR3 identification, clonotype clustering and error correction used MiTCR with a Q25 quality threshold and the strictest error-elimination algorithm. A nonparametric unseen species model with Euler transformation was used to estimate a lower bound on total TCR beta diversity. TCRdb redid the processing of the public reads, applying fastp at Q25 and MiXCR, and retained in-frame beta chains. Records with the same CDR3 protein are collapsed into one entry carrying the most frequent genes and DNA. Clone size and V and J calls follow TCRdb, not the original study. This sample holds approximately 670,000 distinct CDR3 sequences; around two fifths were observed only once. The ten biggest clones cover about 32% of the sample.

What the work shows at the level of the full study, not this receptor alone: Bulk unsorted PBMC profiling prevented conclusive comparison of naive and antigen-experienced compartments. The CMV infection status of donors was not known, potentially confounding age-related changes in expanded clonotypes. Estimates of total diversity based on one million sequenced T cells were regarded as lower bounds and as underestimates. Compared with the aged group, the long-lived group had more naive CD4+ T cells, fewer expanded clones and increased TCR diversity, a pattern suggesting age selection. As age increased, observed TCR beta diversity per million T cells dropped in a roughly linear way, and a significant reduction was already evident by age about 40. The percentage of naive T cells measured by flow cytometry correlated strongly with observed TCR beta diversity.

This TCR was sampled from a man older than 75 in good health. Sequences were obtained from blood. This chain joins TRBV10-3 to TRBJ2-7; perhaps TRBD1 is the D gene, with 8 bases matching. CDR3 protein: CAISDMNRGGSYEQYF. The sequenced DNA: TGTGCCATCAGTGATATGAACAGGGGGGGGTCCTACGAGCAGTACTTC.